This entry describes one T cell receptor beta chain. Antigen unknown. The sample is drawn from a study of response to subunit inactivated influenza vaccine. Study-wide results and caveats: The study's authors posited that every seasonal influenza vaccination enlists few new T cells.

TCRdb itself ran the RT-PCR reads through MiXCR, one entry per CDR3 protein. The table lists about 530,000 distinct CDR3 sequences, 10% to 15% of them singletons, with around 13% in the top ten. Trimming shortened V by 0 bases and J by 1 base, and 8 bases separated the two germline ends. CDR1 and CDR2 from the germline V gene are DFQATT and SNEGSKA (reference sequence). The CDR3 has 14 residues. The sequencing here drew on PBMCs from blood, taken 45 days after vaccination. This sequence was found in a man in his fifties who received an inactivated influenza vaccine. The rearrangement links TRBV20-1 to TRBJ2-3; D unclear. The CDR3 sequence: CSARDLFGTDTQYF. The CDR3 bases are TGCAGTGCTAGAGATCTATTCGGCACAGATACGCAGTATTTT.